This T cell receptor beta chain was retrieved from a study of beta chain features in type 1 diabetes. Overall study context: Healthy donors and patients had similar age, gender and cell yields. Study results and caveats: Shortening of TCRB CDR3s, moderate but significant, appeared in all four CD4+ subsets of Type 1 diabetes patients.

This CDR3 comprises 16 residues. The germline CDR1 and CDR2 sequences are LGHNA and YSLEER. V lost 0 bases and J lost 4; bases outside the gene matches: 6. This clone was seen a few times. Its antigen is not known. Isolated RNA was reverse transcribed in full, so expressed TCRB transcripts were sequenced. The protocol was immunoSEQ multiplex PCR, while the TCRdb copy is restricted to in-frame clones and leaves out a portion. The sample has roughly 300,000 clones; over 7% are singletons. The V gene is TRBV4-3, the J gene TRBJ1-2, with TRBD1 matching over 9 bases. This receptor was taken from a man between 25 and 39 years old with type 1 diabetes. Sequenced material: central memory CD4+ T cells from blood. The CDR3 here is CASSQEGTGLAYGYTF. CDR3 nucleotides: TGCGCCAGCAGCCAAGAGGGGACAGGGCTCGCCTATGGCTACACCTTC.